This T cell receptor beta chain was sequenced during a study of blood T cell repertoires in COVID-19. For the study at large: Sites across the United States, Italy and Spain contributed samples from acute and convalescent COVID-19. T cells, B-cell-depleted T cells, or PBMCs provided the cDNA or gDNA that served as material.

All enrollees were roughly 18 to 95 years old and from about two dozen US areas. Cohorts were based on clinical histories the participants reported. TCRdb keeps only in-frame clones here, not all; method: immunoSEQ multiplex PCR. The table has 150,000 to 200,000 clones, about 88% seen once; the top ten hold 0.95% to 1.5%. Trimming removed 4 bases at V and 8 bases at J, with 17 bases between. Germline CDR1 and CDR2: SGHAT and FQNNGV. CDR3 length equals 14 residues. V and J are TRBV11-2 and TRBJ1-2; tentatively, D is TRBD1 (6 bases). The source material was PBMCs or T cells enriched from blood (not recorded which). This clonotype was obtained from a human donor with acute COVID-19. The donor label of this sample is uncertain. This chain's CDR3 is CASSWPTGFRGYTF. The CDR3 DNA sequence: TGTGCCAGCAGCTGGCCAACAGGGTTCAGGGGCTACACCTTC.